This TCR beta chain was captured by sequencing in a study of cytomegalovirus exposure and HLA in healthy donors. The V segment lost 0 bases and the J segment 9 bases; nucleotides outside the gene matches: 4. Germline V gene lookup returns CDR1 MNHEY and CDR2 SVGAGI. This CDR3 has 14 residues. Both 60 Vbeta primers and 13 Jbeta primers went into the PCR. TCRdb's copy holds only in-frame clones and misses some; the assay was immunoSEQ multiplex PCR. Of 150,000 to 200,000 clones in the sample, 75% to 85% were seen once. The TCR sequence derives from a girl under 10 years old in good health and CMV-seropositive. Sequenced material: PBMCs. The J gene is TRBJ1-5, the V gene TRBV6-5; TRBD1 aligns across 8 bases. CDR3 coding DNA: TGTGCCAGCAGTTACTCGACAGGGGATCGGCCCCAGCATTTT. It specifies CASSYSTGDRPQHF.